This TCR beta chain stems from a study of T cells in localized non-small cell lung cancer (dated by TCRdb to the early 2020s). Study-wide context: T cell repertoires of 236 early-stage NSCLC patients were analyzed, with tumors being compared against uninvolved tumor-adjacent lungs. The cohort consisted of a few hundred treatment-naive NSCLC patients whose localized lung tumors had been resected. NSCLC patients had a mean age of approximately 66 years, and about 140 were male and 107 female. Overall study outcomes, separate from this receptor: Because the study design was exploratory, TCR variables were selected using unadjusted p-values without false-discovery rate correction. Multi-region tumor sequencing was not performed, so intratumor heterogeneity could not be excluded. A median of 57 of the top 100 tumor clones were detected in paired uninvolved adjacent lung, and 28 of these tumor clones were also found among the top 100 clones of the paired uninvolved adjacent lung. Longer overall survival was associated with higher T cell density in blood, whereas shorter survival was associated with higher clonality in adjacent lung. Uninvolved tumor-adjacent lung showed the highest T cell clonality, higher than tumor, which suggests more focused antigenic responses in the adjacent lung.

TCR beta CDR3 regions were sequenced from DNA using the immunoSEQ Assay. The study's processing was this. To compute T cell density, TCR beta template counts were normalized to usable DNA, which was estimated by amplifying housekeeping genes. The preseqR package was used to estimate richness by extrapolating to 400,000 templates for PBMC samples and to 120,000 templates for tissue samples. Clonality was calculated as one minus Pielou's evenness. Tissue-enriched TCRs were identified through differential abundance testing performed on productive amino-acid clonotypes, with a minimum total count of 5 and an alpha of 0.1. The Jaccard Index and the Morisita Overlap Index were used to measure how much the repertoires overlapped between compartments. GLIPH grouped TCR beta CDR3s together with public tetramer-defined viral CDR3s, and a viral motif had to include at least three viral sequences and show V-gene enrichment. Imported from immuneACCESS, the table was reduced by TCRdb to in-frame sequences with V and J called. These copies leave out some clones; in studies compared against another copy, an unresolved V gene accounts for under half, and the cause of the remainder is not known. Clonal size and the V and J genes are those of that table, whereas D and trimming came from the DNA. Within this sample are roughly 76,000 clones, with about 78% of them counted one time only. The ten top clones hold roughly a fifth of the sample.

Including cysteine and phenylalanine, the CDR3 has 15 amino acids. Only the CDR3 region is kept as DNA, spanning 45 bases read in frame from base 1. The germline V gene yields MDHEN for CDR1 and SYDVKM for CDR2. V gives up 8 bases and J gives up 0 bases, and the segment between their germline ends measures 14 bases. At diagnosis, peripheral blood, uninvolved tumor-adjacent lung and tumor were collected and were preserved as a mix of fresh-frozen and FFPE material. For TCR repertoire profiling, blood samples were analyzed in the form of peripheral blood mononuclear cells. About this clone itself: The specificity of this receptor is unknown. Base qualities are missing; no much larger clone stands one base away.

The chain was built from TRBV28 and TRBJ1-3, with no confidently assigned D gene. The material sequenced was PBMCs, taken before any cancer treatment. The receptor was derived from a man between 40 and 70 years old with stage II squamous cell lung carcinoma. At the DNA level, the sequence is TGTGCCAGCCTCACCCCGCAGAACTCTGGAAACACCATATATTTT. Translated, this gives CASLTPQNSGNTIYF.